The table lists the clone carrying this TCR beta chain with a few counts. Antigen: not known. There are 13 residues in the CDR3. Trimming removed 5 bases at V and 2 bases at J, with 10 bases between. This sample's TCRbeta library carried unique molecular identifier barcodes. One entry per CDR3 protein, called by TCRdb with MiXCR from the PCR reads. In the table there are about 980,000 distinct CDR3 sequences, less than 30% of which are singletons. This specimen comes from a study of T-cell reconstitution after alpha-beta-depleted transplantation in children. Study outcomes and limitations: Several hundred graft clones that had expanded were reportedly the source of alpha-beta T cells about two months after transplant. After transplant, high TCRbeta diversity at day 60 in some patients arose from surviving recipient T cells and thymic progenitors. One year after transplant, T-cell counts and diversity came mostly from newly produced T cells.

The sequence was collected from a boy in the first two years of life who had a stem cell transplant for SCID, so the T cells may come from the graft donor. The specimen was PBMCs, mostly from graft donor cells, collected 360 days after TCRalphabeta/CD19-depleted stem cell transplant. The chain employs TRBV12-3 or TRBV12-4 and TRBJ2-7; D may be TRBD1 (6 bases). DNA of the CDR3: TGTGCCAGCAGTAACCGGGACACCTACGAGCAGTACTTC. Translating it yields CASSNRDTYEQYF.